This T cell receptor beta chain was captured in a study of shared clonotypes between healthy human individuals. Study results and caveats: Despite large depth, sorted-subset datasets appeared incompletely sequenced.

Produced via immunoSEQ multiplex PCR; TCRdb's table is partial and in-frame only. The table shows approximately 980,000 clones, with approximately 80% occurring only once. Notes on this clone: Its antigen is unidentified.

The CDR3 has 13 residues. V dropped 2 bases and J dropped 14 bases, with 14 bases sitting between them. Germline V gene data show CDR1 as SGHDT and CDR2 as YYEEEE. The gene calls are TRBV5-6 and TRBJ1-6, with TRBD1 as a possible D gene (5 bases). This receptor was taken from a man between 18 and 35 years old in good health. The sequenced sample was memory CD4+ T cells sorted from blood. Noted subset: CD45RA-negative fraction. CDR3 amino acids: CASSFIQGWSLHF. CDR3 bases: TGTGCCAGCAGCTTCATTCAGGGTTGGTCCCTCCACTTT.